The rows below give T cell receptor beta chains drawn from one sample of a study of blood T cell repertoires in COVID-19. Here immunoSEQ multiplex PCR was the method, and the copy in TCRdb shows in-frame clones only, minus some. In the table there are 240,000 or so clones, approximately 82% of which are singletons. The sample taken for sequencing was peripheral blood. The receptor source for this set is a woman under 30 with acute or convalescent COVID-19. Each CDR3 is given with its conserved first and last residue. A D gene is named only where the DNA matches it firmly.

d_call j_call cdr3_length v_call cdr3_aa
TRBD1 TRBJ1-6 15 TRBV9 CASSVGTGYNSPLHF
. TRBJ2-5 14 TRBV7-2 CASSFSAGQETQYF
TRBD1 TRBJ1-2 13 TRBV2 CASSKTGEDGYTF
. TRBJ2-1 15 TRBV29-1 CSAPPLGGIGNEQFF
TRBD1 TRBJ1-5 16 TRBV7-6 CASSLEGGQGAPPQHF
TRBD2 TRBJ2-1 17 TRBV7-2 CASSLEIAGGPKNEQFF
. TRBJ1-2 13 TRBV7-9 CASSLGEWYGYTF
TRBD1 TRBJ2-1 15 TRBV6-5 CASSSDRGPYNEQFF
TRBD2 TRBJ2-3 17 TRBV5-1 CASSVLLAAASTDTQYF
TRBD2 TRBJ2-1 16 TRBV5-4 CASTRMTSGSHNEQFF
TRBD1 TRBJ2-2 16 TRBV6-5 CASSYVPGTGDGELFF
TRBD2 TRBJ2-2 17 TRBV23-1 CASSQFPPGGYTGELFF
. TRBJ2-1 15 TRBV7-2 CASSRLPGSDNEQFF
TRBD2 TRBJ2-1 18 TRBV19 CASSTRRRLAGGPSGQFF
. TRBJ1-6 14 TRBV5-1 CASSLASGNSPLHF
. TRBJ1-1 17 TRBV23-1 CASTPGGGIILNTEAFF
. TRBJ1-6 16 TRBV21-1 CASSKLKGQGNSPLHF
. TRBJ2-7 15 TRBV7-2 CASSFTWGAGDEQYF
. TRBJ2-3 12 TRBV29-1 CSAGGRTDTQYF
. TRBJ2-7 13 TRBV7-8 CASSAWTVSEQYF
TRBD1 TRBJ1-2 13 TRBV6-5 CASLGQGAPGYTF
. TRBJ1-2 11 TRBV20-1 CSATGNYGYTF
TRBD2 TRBJ2-1 15 TRBV7-3 CASSRLAGDIDEQFF
. TRBJ1-4 16 TRBV11-3 CASSLLAGGPNEKLFF
. TRBJ1-2 16 TRBV19 CASRWVGTPINYGYTF
. TRBJ2-7 16 TRBV3-1/TRBV3-2 CASSHLIGSVWYEQYF
TRBD2 TRBJ2-7 15 TRBV11-1 CASSFSRNSGNEQYF
TRBD1 TRBJ2-1 18 TRBV13 CASSLSWVGDSSYNEQFF
. TRBJ1-1 12 TRBV3-1/TRBV3-2 CASSQGGTEAFF
TRBD2 TRBJ2-3 16 TRBV5-1 CASSLYFSGVTDTQYF
TRBD1 TRBJ2-6 16 TRBV4-3 CASSQKEQGSPNVLTF
TRBD2 TRBJ2-3 18 TRBV24-1 CATSDFTSGKSGTDTQYF
. TRBJ1-1 13 TRBV19 CASSTQRNTEAFF
TRBD1 TRBJ1-6 13 TRBV27 CASSFTGESPLHF